The 28 T cell receptor beta chains listed next were all sequenced from one sample in a study of blood T cell repertoires in COVID-19. Libraries were prepared by immunoSEQ multiplex PCR; TCRdb keeps only in-frame clonotypes and omits some of them. This sample has some 130,000 clones, with roughly 88% found just once. The material sequenced was peripheral blood. The receptors were gathered from a middle-aged man with acute or convalescent COVID-19.

The V gene is TRBV9, the J gene TRBJ1-6, with D tentatively TRBD1 (5 bases). Germline lookup yields CDR1 SGDLS and CDR2 YYNGEE. CDR3 length: 19 residues. With 0 bases removed from V and 0 bases from J, the gap between germline ends came to 16 bases. This chain's CDR3 is CASSVGWWEGSSYNSPLHF. For the CDR3, the DNA is TGTGCCAGCAGCGTAGGATGGTGGGAGGGGAGCTCCTATAATTCACCCCTCCACTTT.

The rearrangement joins TRBV9 to TRBJ2-5; D is possibly TRBD2 (5 bases). The CDR3 is 13 residues long. The ends were cut back, 1 base at V and 4 bases at J, with 8 bases in the middle. The V gene's germline CDR1 is SGDLS and CDR2 YYNGEE. The CDR3 sequence is CASSVSAAETQYF. CDR3 bases: TGTGCCAGCAGCGTATCAGCGGCAGAGACCCAGTACTTC. Full variable domain (rest looked up from reference TRBV9 and TRBJ2-5): DSGVTQTPKHLITATGQRVTLRCSPRSGDLSVYWYQQSLDQGLQFLIQYYNGEERAKGNILERFSAQQFPDLHSELNLSSLELGDSALYFCASSVSAAETQYFGPGTRLLVL.

This clone was recorded only once. The chain is built from TRBV7-9 and TRBJ2-5; perhaps TRBD2 as D (5 bases). The V end lost 5 bases, the J end lost 3 bases, and 25 bases lay between the germline ends. Germline CDR1 is SEHNR and CDR2 is FQNEAQ (reference sequence). The CDR3 covers 18 residues. CDR3 protein: CASSAILNTLAFEETQYF. The CDR3 bases are TGTGCCAGCAGCGCTATACTTAATACGCTAGCTTTCGAAGAGACCCAGTACTTC.

This clone was seen once. This sequence joins TRBV19 and TRBJ2-3; a weak D match, TRBD1 (6 bases). CDR3 length equals 18 residues. The germline CDR1 and CDR2 sequences are LNHDA and SQIVND (reference sequence). Trimming stripped 2 bases from V and 3 bases from J, with 21 bases between. The CDR3 reads CASSIISGQWPSTDTQYF. In DNA, the CDR3 is TGTGCCAGTAGTATAATCTCGGGACAATGGCCCTCTACAGATACGCAGTATTTT. The whole variable domain, filled in from reference TRBV19 and TRBJ2-3, reads DGGITQSPKYLFRKEGQNVTLSCEQNLNHDAMYWYRQDPGQGLRLIYYSQIVNDFQKGDIAEGYSVSREKKESFPLTVTSAQKNPTAFYLCASSIISGQWPSTDTQYFGPGTRLTVL.

The chain uses TRBV14 and TRBJ1-1; 8 positions match TRBD1. CDR3 length: 16 residues. In germline, CDR1 is SGHDN, CDR2 FVKESK. The V gene end was trimmed by 3 bases and the J gene end by 5 bases; junction bases not matched to a gene: 11. The CDR3 loop is CASSHLQGVIETEAFF. The DNA for the CDR3 is TGTGCCAGCAGCCACCTACAGGGGGTGATCGAAACTGAAGCTTTCTTT.

This CDR3 reads CASISPQGWVNTEAFF. The CDR3, as DNA: TGTGCCAGCATCTCGCCCCAGGGCTGGGTGAACACTGAAGCTTTCTTT. The V call is TRBV7-9, the J call TRBJ1-1, with a weak D call TRBD1 (5 bases). V was cut by 7 bases and J by 0 bases, with 18 bases left in between. The germline gives CDR1 SEHNR, CDR2 FQNEAQ (reference sequence). There are 16 residues in the CDR3. The whole variable domain, remainder taken from reference TRBV7-9 and TRBJ1-1, is DTGVSQNPRHKITKRGQNVTFRCDPISEHNRLYWYRQTLGQGPEFLTYFQNEAQLEKSRLLSDRFSAERPKGSFSTLEIQRTEQGDSAMYLCASISPQGWVNTEAFFGQGTRLTVV.

This chain joins TRBV30 and TRBJ1-1; 8 bases fit TRBD1. Looked up from germline, CDR1 is GTSNPN and CDR2 is SVGIG (reference sequence). V gave up 1 base and J gave up 6 bases; unmatched junction bases: 4. The CDR3 covers 13 residues. Here the CDR3 reads CAWSGQGFAEAFF. In DNA, the CDR3 is TGTGCCTGGAGTGGACAGGGGTTTGCTGAAGCTTTCTTT. Full variable domain (outside the CDR3, taken from reference TRBV30 and TRBJ1-1): SQTIHQWPATLVQPVGSPLSLECTVEGTSNPNLYWYRQAAGRGLQLLFYSVGIGQISSEVPQNLSASRPQDRQFILSSKKLLLSDSGFYLCAWSGQGFAEAFFGQGTRLTVV.

V gene TRBV10-3 combines with J gene TRBJ1-3; D possibly corresponds to TRBD1 (5 bases). The CDR3 consists of 14 residues. With 2 bases removed from V and 3 bases from J, the gap between germline ends came to 8 bases. Germline V gene lookup returns CDR1 ENHRY and CDR2 SYGVKD. Here the CDR3 DNA reads TGTGCCATCAGTGAGGGGGGGATTGGAAACACCATATATTTT. Translated: CAISEGGIGNTIYF.

The V and J genes are TRBV5-1 and TRBJ1-1; the match to TRBD1 covers 7 bases. Germline CDR1 is SGHRS and CDR2 is YFSETQ. J was trimmed by 0 bases and V by 4 bases; bases with no gene match: 6. This CDR3 comprises 15 residues. The chain's CDR3 is CASSAGQTMNTEAFF. CDR3 bases: TGCGCCAGCAGCGCGGGACAGACCATGAACACTGAAGCTTTCTTT. The full variable domain, rest sourced from reference TRBV5-1 and TRBJ1-1, is KAGVTQTPRYLIKTRGQQVTLSCSPISGHRSVSWYQQTPGQGLQFLFEYFSETQRNKGNFPGRFSGRQFSNSRSEMNVSTLELGDSALYLCASSAGQTMNTEAFFGQGTRLTVV.

This clone came up a few times. CDR3 amino acids: CASRPGGSRYGYTF. The CDR3, as DNA: TGTGCCAGCAGGCCGGGGGGGTCCCGATATGGCTACACCTTC. V gene TRBV28 combines with J gene TRBJ1-2; D may be TRBD1 (5 bases). Looked up from germline, CDR1 is MDHEN and CDR2 is SYDVKM. CDR3 length: 14 amino acids. Trimming took 6 bases from V and 5 from J, leaving 16 bases between them.

The V and J genes are TRBV13 and TRBJ1-2; the match to TRBD1 covers 7 bases. This CDR3 has 17 amino acids. Losses at the gene ends were 4 bases for V and 0 bases for J; bases not matched to a gene: 11. Germline lookup yields CDR1 PRHDT and CDR2 FYEKMQ (reference sequence). CDR3 coding DNA: TGTGCCAGCAGCTCCCGACGAGGGGGCGACCCTAACTATGGCTACACCTTC. It encodes CASSSRRGGDPNYGYTF.

This chain's CDR3 is CASSLDSLLGNEQFF. DNA of the CDR3: TGTGCCAGCAGCTTAGATAGCCTCCTCGGGAATGAGCAGTTCTTC. The V gene is TRBV11-3, the J gene TRBJ2-1, with D unresolved. V was clipped by 0 bases and J by 7 bases, with 13 bases between them. Germline V gene sequence: CDR1 SGHNT, CDR2 YENEEA. CDR3 length: 15 residues.

The chain has TRBV19 and TRBJ2-1; weak D call: TRBD1 (6 bases). The V and J ends lost 7 bases and 9 bases respectively, with 16 bases between them. This CDR3 spans 13 amino acids. Germline V gives CDR1 LNHDA, CDR2 SQIVND (reference sequence). The CDR3 DNA follows: TGTGCCAGTACTTTCAGCAGAGGGGGTGAGCAGTTCTTC. It translates to CASTFSRGGEQFF. Filled out from reference TRBV19 and TRBJ2-1, the complete variable domain reads DGGITQSPKYLFRKEGQNVTLSCEQNLNHDAMYWYRQDPGQGLRLIYYSQIVNDFQKGDIAEGYSVSREKKESFPLTVTSAQKNPTAFYLCASTFSRGGEQFFGPGTRLTVL.

V usage is TRBV5-6 and J usage is TRBJ2-7, with 10 bases fitting TRBD1. The CDR3 has 16 amino acids. Germline CDR1 and CDR2: SGHDT and YYEEEE. The ends lost 3 bases at V and 3 bases at J; junction bases unmatched: 9. The CDR3 here is CASSSPGQGLGYEQYF. The CDR3 DNA reads as TGTGCCAGCAGCTCGCCGGGACAGGGGTTGGGCTACGAGCAGTACTTC.

The genes are TRBV4-2 and TRBJ2-7; no reliable D call. The V gene's germline CDR1 is LGHNA and CDR2 YNFKEQ. The CDR3 is 14 amino acids. Between the trimmed V and J ends, which lost 1 base and 0 bases, there was a span of 7 bases. The CDR3 coding sequence is TGTGCCAGCAGCCAAGGAGACAACTCCTACGAGCAGTACTTC. It is translated as CASSQGDNSYEQYF.

This chain links TRBV3-1 (or the pseudogene TRBV3-2) with TRBJ1-5; 8 bases align to TRBD1. V was pared by 0 bases and J by 6 bases, with 7 bases of the junction left unmatched. There are 16 residues in the CDR3. Germline assignment: CDR1 LGHDT and CDR2 YNNKEL (reference sequence). CDR3 bases: TGTGCCAGCAGCCAAGATCGGCCAGGGGGCGGTCAGCCCCAGCATTTT. Translating it yields CASSQDRPGGGQPQHF.

This chain links TRBV5-1 with TRBJ1-1; 11 bases align to TRBD1. CDR3 length: 18 residues. Germline V CDR1 and CDR2: SGHRS, YFSETQ. Trimming removed 0 bases from V and 0 bases from J; junction bases left unmatched: 7. CDR3 bases: TGCGCCAGCAGCTTGGTGGATGGGACAGGGGGTTTGAACACTGAAGCTTTCTTT. This gives the protein CASSLVDGTGGLNTEAFF.

This chain connects TRBV27 to TRBJ1-1; 9 nucleotides agree with TRBD1. V was pared by 8 bases and J by 0 bases, with 10 bases of the junction left unmatched. CDR3 length: 16 residues. CDR1 MNHEY and CDR2 SMNVEV come from the germline V gene (reference sequence). The CDR3 reads CASRGGQGGMNTEAFF. DNA for the CDR3: TGTGCCAGCCGAGGGGGACAGGGAGGGATGAACACTGAAGCTTTCTTT.

J is TRBJ2-2 and V is TRBV30; 7 bases agree with TRBD2. Germline V CDR1 and CDR2: GTSNPN, SVGIG (reference sequence). This CDR3 is 14 amino acids long. The ends lost 4 bases at V and 9 bases at J; junction bases unmatched: 11. CDR3 loop: CAWNRGGVVRELFF. The CDR3 DNA reads TGTGCCTGGAACCGTGGGGGGGTCGTAAGGGAGCTGTTTTTT.

The chain has TRBV10-3 and TRBJ2-5, with D perhaps TRBD1 (6 bases). This CDR3 comprises 13 residues. Germline V CDR1 and CDR2: ENHRY, SYGVKD. V shed 7 bases and J shed 5 bases, with 14 bases lying between them. The CDR3 sequence is CAITAGVGETQYF. As DNA, the CDR3 is TGTGCCATCACCGCAGGGGTTGGGGAGACCCAGTACTTC.

V usage is TRBV30 and J usage is TRBJ1-1; D is perhaps TRBD1 (5 bases). Trimming left V 5 bases short and J 6 bases short, with 13 bases between. The CDR3 totals 12 residues. The germline gives CDR1 GTSNPN, CDR2 SVGIG (reference sequence). CDR3 nucleotide sequence: TGTGCCTGGGGGACGGGGGTCTCTGAAGCTTTCTTT. This encodes CAWGTGVSEAFF.

V gene TRBV7-2 combines with J gene TRBJ1-4; TRBD1 aligns across 9 bases. This CDR3 has 17 amino acids. CDR1 is SGHTA, CDR2 FQGNSA, per germline. The junction had 19 bases not matched to a gene; V was cut back by 5 bases and J by 12 bases. The CDR3 region has the DNA TGTGCCAGCAGCCTCACTGGGACAGGGAGACCTGGAGGCGAACTGTTTTTT. Protein sequence: CASSLTGTGRPGGELFF.

This clone was picked up one time. This chain uses TRBV3-1 (or the pseudogene TRBV3-2) with TRBJ1-5; the D is unclear. From germline, CDR1 is LGHDT and CDR2 YNNKEL (reference sequence). Between the trimmed V and J ends, which lost 0 bases and 3 bases, there was a span of 6 bases. CDR3 size: 14 residues. CDR3 residues: CASSQDRVNQPQHF. The CDR3 DNA reads as TGTGCCAGCAGCCAAGACCGTGTCAATCAGCCCCAGCATTTT.

This clone was counted a single time. The chain uses TRBV5-1 and TRBJ1-4, with D possibly TRBD1 on 5 matching bases. Trimming took off 4 bases at V and 5 bases at J, with 12 bases between the two ends. This CDR3 contains 14 residues. CDR1 is SGHRS, CDR2 YFSETQ, per germline. CDR3 sequence reads: CASSLGRENEKLFF. CDR3 DNA sequence: TGCGCCAGCAGCCTGGGACGGGAAAATGAAAAACTGTTTTTT.

The genes are TRBV2 and TRBJ1-5; D perhaps matches TRBD1 (5 bases). In germline, CDR1 is SNHLY, CDR2 FYNNEI. This CDR3 comprises 13 residues. V was shortened by 9 bases and J by 4 bases, with 13 bases between the two germline ends. This chain's CDR3 is CARGTPGNQPQHF. CDR3 coding DNA: TGTGCCAGGGGGACTCCAGGGAATCAGCCCCAGCATTTT.

The rearrangement links TRBV11-2 to TRBJ1-2; D may be TRBD1 (6 bases). Germline-derived CDR1 and CDR2 are SGHAT and FQNNGV. This CDR3 region has 13 residues. The ends were cut back, 6 bases at V and 8 bases at J, with 16 bases in the middle. Here the CDR3 reads CASRGTGGSGYTF. The CDR3 DNA is TGTGCCAGCAGGGGGACGGGGGGCAGCGGCTACACCTTC.

This rearrangement joins TRBV5-4 to TRBJ1-4; D gene uncertain. Trimming left V 0 bases short and J 2 bases short, with 11 bases between. Looked up from germline, CDR1 is SGHNT and CDR2 is YYREEE (reference sequence). This CDR3 is built from 16 residues. The CDR3 here is CASSLAPERTNEKLFF. The DNA of the CDR3 is TGTGCCAGCAGCTTGGCCCCCGAGAGGACTAATGAAAAACTGTTTTTT.

The V call is TRBV3-1 (or the pseudogene TRBV3-2), the J call TRBJ2-1, with 12 bases that match TRBD2. Trimming cost V 1 base and J 5 bases; bases outside gene matches: 3. Per germline, CDR1 LGHDT and CDR2 YNNKEL (reference sequence). The CDR3 is 16 residues long. The CDR3 DNA sequence: TGTGCCAGCAGCCAAGGTGGGACTAGCGGGCACAATGAGCAGTTCTTC. This sequence encodes CASSQGGTSGHNEQFF.